This TCR beta chain is drawn from a study of CD8 T cells in Susac syndrome. The CDR3 runs 13 residues. V lost 7 bases, J lost 7 bases, and 7 bases stayed unmatched. Germline values: CDR1 LNHDA, CDR2 SQIVND (reference sequence). RNA amounts of 0.5 to 1 ug underwent reverse transcription with random hexamers. TCRdb processed the immunoSEQ multiplex PCR reads anew with MiXCR; each CDR3 protein has one entry. The data hold some 150,000 distinct CDR3 sequences, with 85% to 95% observed a single time. The sequence was collected from a human donor with multiple sclerosis. The V gene is TRBV19, the J gene TRBJ1-2; 9 nucleotides align to TRBD1. Sequenced sample: CD8+ T cells from PBMCs. The chain's CDR3 is CASIKQGAPGYTF. The CDR3, as DNA: TGTGCCAGTATTAAACAGGGGGCGCCTGGCTACACCTTC.